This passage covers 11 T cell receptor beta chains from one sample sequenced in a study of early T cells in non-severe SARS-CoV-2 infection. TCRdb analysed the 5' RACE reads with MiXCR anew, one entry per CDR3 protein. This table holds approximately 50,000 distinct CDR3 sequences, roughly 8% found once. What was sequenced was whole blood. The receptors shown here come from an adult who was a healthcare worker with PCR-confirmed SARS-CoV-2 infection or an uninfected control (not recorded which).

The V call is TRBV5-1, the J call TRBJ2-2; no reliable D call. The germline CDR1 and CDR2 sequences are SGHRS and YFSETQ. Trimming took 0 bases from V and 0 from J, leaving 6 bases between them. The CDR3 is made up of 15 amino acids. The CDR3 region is CASSLGGSNTGELFF. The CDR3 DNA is TGCGCCAGCAGCTTGGGAGGCTCGAACACCGGGGAGCTGTTTTTT.

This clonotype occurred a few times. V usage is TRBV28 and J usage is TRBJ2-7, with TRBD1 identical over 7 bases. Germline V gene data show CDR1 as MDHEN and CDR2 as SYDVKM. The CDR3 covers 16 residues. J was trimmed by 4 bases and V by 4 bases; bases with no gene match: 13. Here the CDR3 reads CASSSSGTDLLYEQYF. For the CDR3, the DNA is TGTGCCAGCAGTTCGTCCGGGACAGACTTACTATACGAGCAGTACTTC.

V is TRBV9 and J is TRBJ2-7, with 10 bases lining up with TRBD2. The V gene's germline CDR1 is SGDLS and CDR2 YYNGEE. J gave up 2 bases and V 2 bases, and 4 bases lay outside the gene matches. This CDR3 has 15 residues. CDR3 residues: CASSVGLAATYEQYF. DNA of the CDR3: TGTGCCAGCAGCGTCGGACTAGCGGCCACCTACGAGCAGTACTTC.

DNA of the CDR3: TGTGCCAGCAGTTCACCAGGGACAGGGAGTCGCTATGGCTACACCTTC. Translation: CASSSPGTGSRYGYTF. The V and J genes are TRBV6-5 and TRBJ1-2; 9 positions agree with TRBD1. Germline V gene sequence: CDR1 MNHEY, CDR2 SVGAGI. With V trimmed by 4 bases and J by 4 bases, 10 bases remained unmatched. The length of the CDR3 is 16 residues.

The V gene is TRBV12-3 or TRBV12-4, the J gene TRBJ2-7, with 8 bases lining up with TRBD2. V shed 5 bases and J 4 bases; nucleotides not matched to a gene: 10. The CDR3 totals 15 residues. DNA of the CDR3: TGTGCCAGCAGTGCCCCCAGCGGGAGCTGGTACGAGCAGTACTTC. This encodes CASSAPSGSWYEQYF.

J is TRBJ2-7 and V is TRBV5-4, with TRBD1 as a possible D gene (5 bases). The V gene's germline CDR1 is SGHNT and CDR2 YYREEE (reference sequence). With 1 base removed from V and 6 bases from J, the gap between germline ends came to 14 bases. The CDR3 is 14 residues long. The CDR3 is CASSLRQGPAEQYF. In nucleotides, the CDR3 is TGTGCCAGCAGCTTGAGGCAGGGCCCCGCCGAGCAGTACTTC. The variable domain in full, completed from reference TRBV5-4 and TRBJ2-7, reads ETGVTQSPTHLIKTRGQQVTLRCSSQSGHNTVSWYQQALGQGPQFIFQYYREEENGRGNFPPRFSGLQFPNYSSELNVNALELDDSALYLCASSLRQGPAEQYFGPGTRLTVT.

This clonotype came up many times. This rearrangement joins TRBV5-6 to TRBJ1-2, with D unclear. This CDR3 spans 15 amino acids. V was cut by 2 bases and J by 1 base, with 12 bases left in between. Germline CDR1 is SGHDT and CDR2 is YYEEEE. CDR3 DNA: TGTGCCAGCAGCTTAACTTTTGAGGATAACTATGGCTACACCTTC. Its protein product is CASSLTFEDNYGYTF. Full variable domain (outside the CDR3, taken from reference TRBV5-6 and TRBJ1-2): DAGVTQSPTHLIKTRGQQVTLRCSPKSGHDTVSWYQQALGQGPQFIFQYYEEEERQRGNFPDRFSGHQFPNYSSELNVNALLLGDSALYLCASSLTFEDNYGYTFGSGTRLTVV.

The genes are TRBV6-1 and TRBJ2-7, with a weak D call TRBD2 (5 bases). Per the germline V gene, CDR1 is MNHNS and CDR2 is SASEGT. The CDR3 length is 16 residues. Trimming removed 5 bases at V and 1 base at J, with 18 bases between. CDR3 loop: CASSPRVTTGSYEQYF. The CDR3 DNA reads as TGTGCCAGCAGTCCGCGGGTCACAACGGGGTCCTACGAGCAGTACTTC.

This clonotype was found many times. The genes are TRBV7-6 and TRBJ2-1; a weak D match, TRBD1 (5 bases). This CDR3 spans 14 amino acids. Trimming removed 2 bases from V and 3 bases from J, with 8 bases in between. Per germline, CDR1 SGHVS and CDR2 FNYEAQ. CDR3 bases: TGTGCCAGCAGCTTATCCGGACACTACAATGAGCAGTTCTTC. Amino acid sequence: CASSLSGHYNEQFF.

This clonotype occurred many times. The CDR3 bases are TGTGCCAGCAGAGAGCGGGAGGGGAGCACAGATACGCAGTATTTT. Translation gives CASREREGSTDTQYF. This chain connects TRBV2 to TRBJ2-3, with 10 bases lining up with TRBD2. CDR3 length: 15 residues. Germline V gene lookup returns CDR1 SNHLY and CDR2 FYNNEI. The J segment lost 0 bases and the V segment lost 6 bases, leaving 3 bases of the junction unmatched. Full variable domain (missing parts from reference TRBV2 and TRBJ2-3): EPEVTQTPSHQVTQMGQEVILRCVPISNHLYFYWYRQILGQKVEFLVSFYNNEISEKSEIFDDQFSVERPDGSNFTLKIRSTKLEDSAMYFCASREREGSTDTQYFGPGTRLTVL.

CDR3 sequence: CASSSPGEAKNIQYF. In DNA, the CDR3 is TGTGCCAGCAGTTCGCCCGGGGAGGCCAAAAACATTCAGTACTTC. This chain links TRBV28 with TRBJ2-4, with D perhaps TRBD2 (5 bases). CDR1 is MDHEN and CDR2 is SYDVKM in the germline V gene. The CDR3 sequence is 15 residues long. Trimming removed 4 bases from V and 1 base from J, with 11 bases in between.